This is a list of T cell receptor beta chains from one sample in a study of type 1 regulatory T cells. Their antigens remain unidentified. Via MiXCR, TCRdb re-called the reads, giving one row per CDR3 protein. The sample lists about 62,000 distinct CDR3 sequences; roughly two thirds were seen once. What was sequenced was cultured non-Tr1 T cells, either the whole culture or a sorted T cell fraction (not recorded which). Source of these receptors: a human donor in good health. Each CDR3 is given with its conserved first and last residue. Fields, in order: V gene, clone size, J gene, D gene, CDR3 protein, CDR3 DNA. D genes are given only for firm matches. Clone sizes are given selectively: once, few, many, or a class where the clone is expanded.

TRBV2	.	TRBJ2-6	TRBD1	CASSQTGAGANVLTF	TGTGCCAGCAGTCAGACAGGGGCCGGGGCCAACGTCCTGACTTTC
TRBV20-1	.	TRBJ1-2	TRBD1	CSASSPGQGYYGYTF	TGCAGTGCTAGCTCCCCGGGACAGGGGTACTATGGCTACACCTTC
TRBV5-1	.	TRBJ2-1	.	CASSLGTRRGNEQFF	TGCGCCAGCAGCTTGGGGACACGCCGAGGCAATGAGCAGTTCTTC
TRBV20-1	.	TRBJ2-5	TRBD2	CSAETGIIAGGVETQYF	TGCAGTGCTGAAACAGGGATAATAGCGGGAGGAGTAGAGACCCAGTACTTC
TRBV7-8	.	TRBJ1-5	.	CASSLMRDQPQHF	TGTGCCAGCAGCTTAATGAGGGATCAGCCCCAGCATTTT
TRBV14	.	TRBJ2-7	.	CASSQEGLGTAAVEQYF	TGTGCCAGCAGCCAAGAGGGACTGGGGACTGCGGCGGTCGAGCAGTACTTC
TRBV30	.	TRBJ1-4	TRBD1	CAWSGDSNEKLFF	TGTGCCTGGAGTGGGGACAGTAATGAAAAACTGTTTTTT
TRBV12-3/TRBV12-4	.	TRBJ2-7	TRBD1	CASRDRTGMGEQYF	TGTGCCAGCAGGGACCGGACAGGGATGGGCGAGCAGTACTTC
TRBV10-3	once	TRBJ2-3	.	CAIREGGSYTQYF	TGTGCCATCAGGGAGGGCGGTTCGTATACGCAGTATTTT
TRBV2	.	TRBJ1-1	TRBD1	CASRGQALNTEAFF	TGTGCCAGCAGAGGACAGGCCCTAAACACTGAAGCTTTCTTT
TRBV4-1	.	TRBJ1-2	.	CASSQPRGRGGYTF	TGCGCCAGCAGCCAACCCAGGGGTCGGGGTGGCTACACCTTC
TRBV4-2	.	TRBJ2-7	TRBD2	CASSQDWGSGSSGSEYEQYF	TGTGCCAGCAGCCAAGATTGGGGAAGCGGTTCTAGCGGGAGCGAGTACGAGCAGTACTTC
TRBV15	.	TRBJ1-5	TRBD1	CATSRGGTGSSNQPQHF	TGTGCCACCAGCAGAGGTGGGACAGGGAGTAGCAATCAGCCCCAGCATTTT
TRBV18	.	TRBJ2-3	.	CASSPPSWGTQYF	TGTGCCAGCTCACCACCTTCATGGGGTACGCAGTATTTT
TRBV5-1	.	TRBJ2-1	TRBD2	CASSSGTRINEQFF	TGCGCCAGCAGTTCCGGGACTAGAATCAATGAGCAGTTCTTC